This T cell receptor (beta chain) is from a study of identical twins. Findings and limits, study-wide: Researchers reported excess low generation probability among twin-shared out-of-frame alpha sequences. For zero-insertion analyses, partial confounding could come from invariant MAIT and iNKT cells. A cross-sectional statistical analysis, not follow-up of the same donors, supported the conclusions.

Template switching added a universal primer binding site, and final cDNA carried unique molecular identifiers. MiXCR was run by TCRdb on the 5' RACE reads, yielding one entry per CDR3 protein. The table records about 1.7 million distinct CDR3 sequences, about 32% of them present only once. As for this clonotype: Its antigen remains unidentified.

The specimen was cord blood. This receptor was identified in a newborn girl in good health.

The CDR3 reads CASSLVGQGVEAFF. In DNA, the CDR3 is TGTGCCAGCAGCTTGGTCGGACAGGGGGTTGAAGCTTTCTTT. The J gene is TRBJ1-1, the V gene TRBV5-6, with 10 bases aligning to TRBD1. Germline V gene data show CDR1 as SGHDT and CDR2 as YYEEEE. V lost 0 bases and J lost 7; bases outside the gene matches: 3. This CDR3 contains 14 residues.